Sequencing of this T cell receptor beta chain was carried out in a study of naive and memory T cell subsets. Study conclusions and caveats: In CD4 and CD8 cells, diversity dropped from naive through EMRA. Naive repertoires, especially CD8, held a few larger clonotypes, possibly memory cells re-expressing CD45RA.

Trimming shortened V by 2 bases and J by 6 bases, and 3 bases separated the two germline ends. The CDR3 sequence is 11 residues long. CDR1 is SGHTA and CDR2 is FQGNSA in the germline V gene. An equimolar mix of two oligonucleotides served as the beta constant-region primer for TRBC1 and TRBC2. Ligated cDNA was amplified by four rounds of PCR with nested alpha and beta constant-region primers and SP2. Ligation attached a single-stranded oligonucleotide with a 12-nucleotide UMI and the SP2 primer to the cDNA 3' end. In TCRdb, the UMI-ligation and nested PCR reads were re-called with MiXCR into one record per CDR3 protein. Of 120,000 to 150,000 distinct CDR3 sequences listed, about 23% are singletons. In this sample, this clonotype turned up a few times. Antigen: not known. A read error is possible here, since a much larger clone lies one base away. Cells stained for CD3, CD4, CD8, CD45RA, CD27 and viability were sorted into four CD45RA/CD27 subsets.

This TCR derives from a human donor in good health. The specimen was naive CD4+ T cells from blood. This chain joins TRBV7-2 and TRBJ2-3, with D unclear. This chain's CDR3 is CASSLMDTQYF. CDR3 nucleotide sequence: TGTGCCAGCAGCTTAATGGATACGCAGTATTTT.